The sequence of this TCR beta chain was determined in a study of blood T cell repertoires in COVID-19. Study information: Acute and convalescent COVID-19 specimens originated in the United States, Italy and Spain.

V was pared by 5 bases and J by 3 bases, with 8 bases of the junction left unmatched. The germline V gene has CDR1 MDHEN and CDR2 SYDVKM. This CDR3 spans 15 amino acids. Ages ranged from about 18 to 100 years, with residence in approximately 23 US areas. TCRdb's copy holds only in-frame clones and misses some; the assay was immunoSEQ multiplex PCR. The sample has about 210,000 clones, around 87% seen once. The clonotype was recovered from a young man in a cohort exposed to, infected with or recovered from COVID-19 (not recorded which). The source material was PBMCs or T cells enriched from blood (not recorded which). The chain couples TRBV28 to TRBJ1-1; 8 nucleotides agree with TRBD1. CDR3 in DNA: TGTGCCAGCAGTCAAAAGACAGGGGTCTACACTGAAGCTTTCTTT. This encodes CASSQKTGVYTEAFF.